These 17 T cell receptor beta chains share one sample of origin, sequenced in a study of blood T cell repertoires in COVID-19 (dated by TCRdb to 2019 to 2021). Libraries came from the immunoSEQ multiplex PCR assay. TCRdb retrieved this table from immuneACCESS and kept in-frame rearrangements only. Not all clones are present; in checked studies, unresolved V genes account for under half, and no reason is known for the remainder. The sample yields about 81,000 clones; over 65% were counted once. Around 13% of the sample is taken by the ten largest. The specimen sequenced was peripheral blood. These receptors came from a woman between 70 and 85 years old with acute or convalescent COVID-19.

The chain couples TRBV7-7 to TRBJ1-5; 8 positions match TRBD1. The CDR3 consists of 20 residues. Germline assignment: CDR1 SSHAT and CDR2 FNYEAQ (reference sequence). Trimming removed 1 base from V and 1 base from J; junction bases left unmatched: 15. The CDR3 region is CASSLEDRAVPFRSNQPQHF. The CDR3 region has the DNA TGTGCCAGCAGCTTAGAGGACAGGGCTGTACCATTTAGGAGCAATCAGCCCCAGCATTTT.

This rearrangement joins TRBV5-6 to TRBJ2-2, with 7 bases that match TRBD1. This CDR3 comprises 14 residues. Germline trimming cut 1 base from V and 5 bases from J; bases unmatched to any gene: 2. Germline V lookup: CDR1 SGHDT, CDR2 YYEEEE. The CDR3 DNA reads as TGTGCCAGCAGCTTGCCAGGGGGAACCGGGGAGCTGTTTTTT. Residues: CASSLPGGTGELFF.

CDR3 nucleotide sequence: TGTGCCAGCAGTCGCCCTTGGGGAGGTTATAATGAGCAGTTCTTC. This codes for CASSRPWGGYNEQFF. V is TRBV14 and J is TRBJ2-1, with D tentatively TRBD2 (6 bases). The V and J ends lost 6 bases and 7 bases respectively, with 19 bases between them. The CDR3 loop spans 15 amino acids. CDR1 SGHDN and CDR2 FVKESK come from the germline V gene.

This clone was seen once. This rearrangement joins TRBV19 to TRBJ2-3, with D perhaps TRBD2 (6 bases). The V end was cut by 6 bases, the J end by 4 bases, with 14 bases between. The CDR3 contains 14 residues. Germline loops: CDR1 LNHDA, CDR2 SQIVND (reference sequence). CDR3 DNA sequence: TGTGCCAGTAGGCCGTTCGGGGGTCCAGATACGCAGTATTTT. This encodes CASRPFGGPDTQYF.

The DNA of the CDR3 is TGCAGCGTTGAGTCGGGACAGGGCACAGATACGCAGTATTTT. It is translated as CSVESGQGTDTQYF. J is TRBJ2-3 and V is TRBV29-1; 8 nucleotides agree with TRBD1. CDR3 size: 14 residues. The V segment lost 3 bases and the J segment 1 base; nucleotides outside the gene matches: 3. Germline CDR1 reads SQVTM; CDR2 reads ANQGSEA.

V is TRBV7-2 and J is TRBJ1-2; TRBD1 agrees at 9 bases. Germline V gene lookup returns CDR1 SGHTA and CDR2 FQGNSA. The CDR3 is 15 amino acids. Germline trimming cut 2 bases from V and 4 bases from J; bases unmatched to any gene: 5. CDR3 protein: CASSLNRGQSYGYTF. CDR3 DNA sequence: TGTGCCAGCAGCTTAAACAGGGGGCAGAGCTATGGCTACACCTTC. Using reference TRBV7-2 and TRBJ1-2 for the parts outside the CDR3, the full variable domain is GAGVSQSPSNKVTEKGKDVELRCDPISGHTALYWYRQSLGQGLEFLIYFQGNSAPDKSGLPSDRFSAERTGGSVSTLTIQRTQQEDSAVYLCASSLNRGQSYGYTFGSGTRLTVV.

The CDR3 nucleotides read TGTGCCGGCTCACCGGGACTATCCCCGGCCTATGGCTACACCTTC. The encoded protein is CAGSPGLSPAYGYTF. The chain joins TRBV2 to TRBJ1-2; a weak D match, TRBD1 (5 bases). CDR3 length: 15 amino acids. CDR1 and CDR2 from the germline V gene are SNHLY and FYNNEI. V lost 11 bases and J lost 4, with 23 bases in between. The full variable domain, its missing parts supplied by reference TRBV2 and TRBJ1-2, is EPEVTQTPSHQVTQMGQEVILRCVPISNHLYFYWYRQILGQKVEFLVSFYNNEISEKSEIFDDQFSVERPDGSNFTLKIRSTKLEDSAMYFCAGSPGLSPAYGYTFGSGTRLTVV.

This clone was counted a few times. The rearrangement links TRBV6-4 to TRBJ1-1, with 11 bases lining up with TRBD1. The junction had 11 bases not matched to a gene; V was cut back by 5 bases and J by 12 bases. The CDR3 has 14 amino acids. Germline V gene sequence: CDR1 MRHNA, CDR2 SNTAGT. The CDR3 here is CASSSAGTGGQTFF. Here the CDR3 DNA reads TGTGCCAGCAGTTCTGCCGGGACAGGGGGTCAAACTTTCTTT.

J is TRBJ2-7 and V is TRBV6-1, with a weak D call TRBD1 (5 bases). The length of the CDR3 is 15 residues. Trimming shortened V by 3 bases and J by 4 bases, and 16 bases separated the two germline ends. Germline CDR1 is MNHNS and CDR2 is SASEGT. CDR3 sequence (DNA): TGTGCCAGCAGTGAGGGGCAGGGCCCTGGGTACGAGCAGTACGTC. It is translated as CASSEGQGPGYEQYV.

This chain joins TRBV7-2 and TRBJ2-3; TRBD2 matches at 7 bases. The CDR3 length is 15 residues. Trimming at V came to 3 bases and at J to 6 bases, leaving 9 bases not matched to a gene. Germline V CDR1 and CDR2: SGHTA, FQGNSA. The CDR3 nucleotides read TGTGCCAGCAGCTTTGGGCGGGGGTCGGGGGATACGCAGTATTTT. Protein: CASSFGRGSGDTQYF.

This clone was detected a few times. The rearrangement links TRBV6-5 to TRBJ2-2, with unresolved D. This CDR3 has 14 amino acids. The V end lost 2 bases, the J end lost 4 bases, and 8 bases lay between the germline ends. The germline CDR1 and CDR2 sequences are MNHEY and SVGAGI. The CDR3 DNA reads TGTGCCAGCAGTTACAGTAGGAGCACCGGGGAGCTGTTTTTT. Its protein is CASSYSRSTGELFF.

V gene TRBV5-1 combines with J gene TRBJ1-6; D not resolved. Between the trimmed V and J ends, which lost 0 bases and 7 bases, there was a span of 8 bases. Per germline, CDR1 SGHRS and CDR2 YFSETQ. This CDR3 is 14 amino acids long. CDR3: CASSLGQKNSPLHF. CDR3 DNA sequence: TGCGCCAGCAGCTTGGGACAAAAAAATTCACCCCTCCACTTT. Based on the CDR3 plus reference TRBV5-1 and TRBJ1-6, the full variable domain is KAGVTQTPRYLIKTRGQQVTLSCSPISGHRSVSWYQQTPGQGLQFLFEYFSETQRNKGNFPGRFSGRQFSNSRSEMNVSTLELGDSALYLCASSLGQKNSPLHFGNGTRLTVT.

V is TRBV24-1 and J is TRBJ2-2; 10 bases are a match to TRBD2. Germline CDR1 and CDR2: KGHDR and SFDVKD. Trimming at V came to 6 bases and at J to 6 bases, leaving 9 bases not matched to a gene. The CDR3 consists of 16 residues. Written as DNA, the CDR3 is TGTGCCACCAGTAAGAGCGGGGGGGCCTTCCCCGGGGAGCTGTTTTTT. As protein: CATSKSGGAFPGELFF.

The rearrangement links TRBV10-3 to TRBJ1-6; D uncertain. The CDR3 is 17 amino acids. V lost 0 bases to trimming and J lost 0 bases, with 9 bases between them. The germline CDR1 and CDR2 sequences are ENHRY and SYGVKD. The CDR3 here is CAISESTQSSYNSPLHF. CDR3 nucleotide sequence: TGTGCCATCAGTGAGTCGACTCAAAGCTCCTATAATTCACCCCTCCACTTT.

This chain connects TRBV19 to TRBJ1-2, with 12 bases matching TRBD1. V gave up 10 bases and J gave up 8 bases; unmatched junction bases: 8. The CDR3 is 13 residues long. Looked up from germline, CDR1 is LNHDA and CDR2 is SQIVND (reference sequence). The CDR3: CATGTGGFGGYTF. For the CDR3, the DNA is TGTGCCACCGGGACAGGGGGCTTTGGCGGCTACACCTTC. Complete variable domain (other parts from reference TRBV19 and TRBJ1-2): DGGITQSPKYLFRKEGQNVTLSCEQNLNHDAMYWYRQDPGQGLRLIYYSQIVNDFQKGDIAEGYSVSREKKESFPLTVTSAQKNPTAFYLCATGTGGFGGYTFGSGTRLTVV.

The chain recombines TRBV7-8 with TRBJ1-5, with unresolved D. The length of the CDR3 is 15 residues. From germline, CDR1 is SGHVS and CDR2 FQNEAQ. Trimming shortened V by 5 bases and J by 2 bases, and 13 bases separated the two germline ends. The CDR3 protein is CASSIPTEGNQPQHF. CDR3 in DNA: TGTGCCAGCAGCATACCGACGGAGGGCAATCAGCCCCAGCATTTT.

The V and J genes are TRBV24-1 and TRBJ2-2, with 8 bases that match TRBD1. The length of the CDR3 is 18 residues. J was trimmed by 0 bases and V by 4 bases; bases with no gene match: 9. Per germline, CDR1 KGHDR and CDR2 SFDVKD. The CDR3 bases are TGTGCCACCAGTGACATTACATGGACAGGGACGAACACCGGGGAGCTGTTTTTT. Translation gives CATSDITWTGTNTGELFF.